The 6 T cell receptor beta chains listed next were all sequenced from one sample in a study of blood T cell repertoires in COVID-19. Assay used: immunoSEQ multiplex PCR; TCRdb lists only in-frame clones, some missing. The table shows over 140,000 clones, with 75% to 80% occurring only once. Material: PBMCs or T cells enriched from blood (not recorded which). These receptors all stem from a woman aged 45 to 65 who had recovered from COVID-19.

The chain has TRBV30 and TRBJ1-1; TRBD1 aligns across 10 bases. V shed 1 base, J shed 11 bases, and the junction held 7 bases outside the gene matches. The germline CDR1 and CDR2 sequences are GTSNPN and SVGIG (reference sequence). The CDR3 has 13 residues. The CDR3 DNA reads as TGTGCCTGGAGTGGAGGGACAGGGGCCTCCGCTTTCTTT. Translated: CAWSGGTGASAFF.

The genes are TRBV14 and TRBJ2-7; TRBD1 matches at 8 bases. Germline-derived CDR1 and CDR2 are SGHDN and FVKESK. With 3 bases clipped from V and 3 bases from J, the junction kept 10 bases outside the gene matches. The CDR3 loop spans 16 amino acids. The CDR3 nucleotides read TGTGCCAGCAGCCAGGAGTTTCAGGGGGCTTTCTACGAGCAGTACTTC. This codes for CASSQEFQGAFYEQYF.

This chain connects TRBV7-6 to TRBJ2-7; the D gene is possibly TRBD2 (6 bases). V gave up 6 bases and J gave up 1 base, with 13 bases separating them. Germline V gene lookup returns CDR1 SGHVS and CDR2 FNYEAQ. The CDR3 totals 14 residues. The CDR3 DNA sequence: TGTGCCAGCAGTTCGGGGGACTTTTCCTACGAGCAGTACTTC. Its translation is CASSSGDFSYEQYF.

V is TRBV29-1 and J is TRBJ1-1; tentatively, D is TRBD1 (6 bases). CDR3 length equals 13 residues. V was cut by 3 bases and J by 10 bases, with 18 bases left in between. Germline assignment: CDR1 SQVTM and CDR2 ANQGSEA. As DNA, the CDR3 is TGCAGCGTTGAGGCGGACAGCGGTATCACAGCTTTCTTT. The encoded protein is CSVEADSGITAFF. Full variable domain (outside the CDR3, taken from reference TRBV29-1 and TRBJ1-1): SAVISQKPSRDICQRGTSLTIQCQVDSQVTMMFWYRQQPGQSLTLIATANQGSEATYESGFVIDKFPISRPNLTFSTLTVSNMSPEDSSIYLCSVEADSGITAFFGQGTRLTVV.

The chain combines TRBV7-2 with TRBJ2-7; 8 nucleotides line up with TRBD2. Germline V CDR1 and CDR2: SGHTA, FQGNSA. The CDR3 has 15 amino acids. Trimming took 3 bases from V and 5 from J; bases not matched to a gene: 9. CDR3 bases: TGTGCCAGCAGCTTCGCGGGAGGTGGTTTAGACGAGCAGTACTTC. Protein sequence: CASSFAGGGLDEQYF.

This clone came up once. The genes are TRBV7-9 and TRBJ2-4; 7 nucleotides agree with TRBD1. The CDR3 is 18 residues long. Germline-derived CDR1 and CDR2 are SEHNR and FQNEAQ (reference sequence). Trimming took 5 bases from V and 2 from J; bases not matched to a gene: 15. The CDR3 loop reads CASSQRHGQDGTKNIQYF. The CDR3 DNA sequence: TGTGCCAGCAGCCAAAGACATGGACAGGATGGGACCAAAAACATTCAGTACTTC.